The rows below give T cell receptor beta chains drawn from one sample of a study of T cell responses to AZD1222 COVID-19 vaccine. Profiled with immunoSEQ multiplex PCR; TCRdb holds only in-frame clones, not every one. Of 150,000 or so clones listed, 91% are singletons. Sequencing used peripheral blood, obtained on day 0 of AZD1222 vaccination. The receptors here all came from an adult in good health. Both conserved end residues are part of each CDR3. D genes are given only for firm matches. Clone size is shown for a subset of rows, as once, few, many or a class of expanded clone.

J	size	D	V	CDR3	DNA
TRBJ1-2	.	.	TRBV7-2	CASRPPRVESGYTF	TGTGCCAGCAGGCCCCCCAGGGTGGAGAGTGGCTACACCTTC
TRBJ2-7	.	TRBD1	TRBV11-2	CASSPRTGAEQYF	TGTGCCAGCAGCCCGCGAACAGGGGCCGAGCAGTACTTC
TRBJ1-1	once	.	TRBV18	CASSPRTTTGMNTEAFF	TGTGCCAGCTCACCCCGAACAACTACAGGGATGAACACTGAAGCTTTCTTT
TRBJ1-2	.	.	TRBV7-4	CASSLTEEGSYGYTF	TGTGCCAGCAGCTTAACAGAGGAAGGTAGCTATGGCTACACCTTC
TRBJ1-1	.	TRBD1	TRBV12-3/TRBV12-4	CASRGQGPAEAFF	TGTGCCAGCAGGGGACAGGGTCCCGCTGAAGCTTTCTTT
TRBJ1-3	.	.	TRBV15	CATSRARGTGNTIYF	TGTGCCACCAGCCGGGCGAGGGGAACAGGAAACACCATATATTTT
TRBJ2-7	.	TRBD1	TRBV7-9	CASSFGWGGQGSSYEQYF	TGTGCCAGCAGTTTTGGATGGGGAGGACAGGGAAGCTCCTACGAGCAGTACTTC
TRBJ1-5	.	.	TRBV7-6	CASSLAPRVVQPQHF	TGTGCCAGCAGCTTAGCGCCCAGGGTGGTGCAGCCCCAGCATTTT
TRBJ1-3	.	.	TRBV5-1	CASSQSGNSGNTIYF	TGCGCCAGCAGCCAGTCGGGGAACTCTGGAAACACCATATATTTT
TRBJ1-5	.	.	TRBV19	CASSTYPQPQHF	TGTGCCAGTAGTACCTACCCACAGCCCCAGCATTTT
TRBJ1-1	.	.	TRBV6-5	CASSYSATGDTEAFF	TGTGCCAGCAGTTACTCGGCCACTGGGGACACTGAAGCTTTCTTT
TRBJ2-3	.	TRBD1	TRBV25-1	CASSGFLRGPGADTQYF	TGTGCCAGCAGTGGGTTTCTGAGGGGGCCCGGGGCAGATACGCAGTATTTT
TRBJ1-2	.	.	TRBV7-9	CASSLPTNGYTF	TGTGCCAGCAGCTTGCCCACGAATGGCTACACCTTC
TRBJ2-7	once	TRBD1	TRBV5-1	CASSAGTGSEQYF	TGCGCCAGCAGCGCCGGGACAGGGTCCGAGCAGTACTTC
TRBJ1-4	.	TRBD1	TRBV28	CATKTGVGSEKLFF	TGTGCCACCAAAACAGGGGTCGGTAGTGAAAAACTGTTTTTT
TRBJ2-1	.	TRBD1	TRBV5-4	CATIGGLYNEQFF	TGTGCCACAATAGGGGGCCTCTACAATGAGCAGTTCTTC
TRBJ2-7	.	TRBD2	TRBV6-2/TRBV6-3	CASSRGLAGGLSYEQYF	TGTGCCAGCAGCCGAGGACTAGCGGGGGGGCTATCCTACGAGCAGTACTTC
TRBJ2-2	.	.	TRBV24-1	CATSVGQNTGELFF	TGTGCCACCAGTGTGGGACAGAACACCGGGGAGCTGTTTTTT
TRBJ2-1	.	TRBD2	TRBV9	CASSPGAGVDNEQFF	TGTGCCAGCAGCCCTGGCGCGGGAGTGGATAATGAGCAGTTCTTC
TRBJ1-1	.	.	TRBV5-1	CASSLLGRLTEAFF	TGCGCCAGCAGCTTGTTGGGGAGACTCACTGAAGCTTTCTTT